This passage covers 10 T cell receptor beta chains from one sample sequenced in a study of cytomegalovirus exposure and HLA in healthy donors. The PCR was carried out with 60 Vbeta primers and 13 Jbeta primers. Assay used: immunoSEQ multiplex PCR; TCRdb lists only in-frame clones, some missing. The repertoire holds over 150,000 clones, with approximately 83% as singletons. Sequencing used PBMCs. All receptors come from a boy younger than 10 in good health and CMV-seronegative.

This chain joins TRBV6-5 and TRBJ1-2; tentatively, D is TRBD1 (6 bases). Germline V gives CDR1 MNHEY, CDR2 SVGAGI. With 2 bases removed from V and 6 bases from J, the gap between germline ends came to 13 bases. This CDR3 has 14 amino acids. CDR3 coding DNA: TGTGCCAGCAGTTACGAGGACAGCCGAAATGGCTACACCTTC. Amino acid sequence: CASSYEDSRNGYTF.

The V gene is TRBV7-8, the J gene TRBJ1-6; 8 positions match TRBD1. The CDR3 consists of 15 residues. Germline V gene lookup returns CDR1 SGHVS and CDR2 FQNEAQ. Unmatched junction bases numbered 5, after V lost 0 bases and J lost 10 bases. The CDR3 DNA is TGTGCCAGCAGCTTAGCGGCCAGGGGGCTATCACCCCTCCACTTT. Translated, it gives CASSLAARGLSPLHF.

The CDR3 loop is CSVLRQLNTEAFF. DNA for the CDR3: TGCAGCGTTCTGCGACAGCTGAACACTGAAGCTTTCTTT. This chain uses TRBV29-1 with TRBJ1-1; weak D call: TRBD1 (5 bases). The CDR3 length is 13 residues. Germline CDR1 and CDR2: SQVTM and ANQGSEA. The V end was cut by 5 bases, the J end by 0 bases, with 10 bases between.

On this clone: An end of the junction differs from the germline gene, which may be a read error. CDR3 protein: CASSSTGERLF. CDR3 coding DNA: TGTGCCAGCAGCTCGACAGGGGAGCGCCTCTTC. This rearrangement joins TRBV5-6 to TRBJ2-1, with 8 bases lining up with TRBD1. This CDR3 is 11 amino acids long. The germline gives CDR1 SGHDT, CDR2 YYEEEE.

This clone was observed a few times. This chain joins TRBV5-8 and TRBJ1-1; D perhaps matches TRBD1 (6 bases). Germline values: CDR1 SGHTS, CDR2 YDEGEE. V shed 0 bases and J shed 8 bases, with 11 bases lying between them. CDR3 size: 13 residues. The CDR3 DNA follows: TGTGCCAGCAGCTTGGGGGGGCTCAGAGAAGCTTTCTTT. This codes for CASSLGGLREAFF.

CDR3 region: CASSQEGWTGYGGYTF. CDR3 sequence (DNA): TGCGCCAGCAGCCAAGAAGGATGGACAGGGTACGGTGGCTACACCTTC. This chain uses TRBV4-3 with TRBJ1-2; the match to TRBD1 covers 8 bases. This CDR3 region has 16 residues. The V gene's germline CDR1 is LGHNA and CDR2 YSLEER. The V gene end was trimmed by 0 bases and the J gene end by 7 bases; junction bases not matched to a gene: 10.

The genes are TRBV4-2 and TRBJ2-7, with 9 bases that match TRBD1. Germline V gene sequence: CDR1 LGHNA, CDR2 YNFKEQ. CDR3 length equals 14 residues. Losses at the gene ends were 4 bases for V and 4 bases for J; bases not matched to a gene: 5. This CDR3 reads CASSPDRGWYEQYF. CDR3 sequence (DNA): TGTGCCAGCAGCCCGGACAGGGGTTGGTACGAGCAGTACTTC.

The J gene is TRBJ2-5, the V gene TRBV7-2; 8 bases map to TRBD2. Germline-derived CDR1 and CDR2 are SGHTA and FQGNSA. V dropped 4 bases and J dropped 5; count of bases not matched to a gene: 6. The CDR3 spans 14 residues. Here the CDR3 reads CASSSTGTRETQYF. The CDR3 region has the DNA TGTGCCAGCAGCTCTACCGGGACTAGGGAGACCCAGTACTTC.

The J gene is TRBJ2-1, the V gene TRBV7-9; TRBD1 matches at 9 bases. The CDR3 extends over 17 amino acids. V dropped 1 base and J dropped 4; count of bases not matched to a gene: 8. Germline V lookup: CDR1 SEHNR, CDR2 FQNEAQ (reference sequence). This CDR3 reads CASSLGKGTGTYNEQFF. Written as DNA, the CDR3 is TGTGCCAGCAGCTTAGGAAAAGGGACAGGGACTTACAATGAGCAGTTCTTC.

V usage is TRBV6-5 and J usage is TRBJ2-7, with D perhaps TRBD1 (6 bases). The germline V gene has CDR1 MNHEY and CDR2 SVGAGI. V lost 6 bases to trimming and J lost 4 bases, with 19 bases between them. The CDR3 is 15 residues long. The CDR3: CASRAPRGVSYEQYF. The CDR3 DNA reads TGTGCCAGCAGAGCTCCCAGGGGAGTATCTTACGAGCAGTACTTC.